The sequence of this TCR gamma chain was determined in a study of Vδ1+ human thymocytes. Study-wide results and caveats: Thymic TRG and TRD repertoires appeared highly polyclonal, with Gaussian CDR3 length distributions. TRG sequences recurred across donors, whereas TRD sequences stayed essentially private. Around a fifth of thymic delta-chain sequences were Vdelta2, with few Vdelta3, unlike blood Vdelta1+ controls.

Of note for this clone: Its antigen is currently unknown.

Extracted RNA was reverse transcribed into cDNA. The CDR3 regions were amplified by multiplex PCR from V-gene primers to a constant-region primer. TCRdb reran clone calling via CATT on the multiplex PCR reads. The sample includes 36,000 or so gamma-chain clones, over 20% seen only once; the top ten take about 2%. CDR3 length equals 14 residues. Germline loops: CDR1 VENAVY, CDR2 YDSYNSRV. Unmatched junction bases numbered 7, after V lost 0 bases and J lost 5 bases. Purity of the sorted Vdelta1+ thymocytes ranged from roughly 96% to 99.6%. V is TRGV8 and J is TRGJ1 or TRGJ2. The sample consisted of Vdelta1+ gamma-delta thymocytes from the thymus. The subset denotes: FACS-sorted CD3+ TCRalphabeta- TCRVdelta1+ TCRVdelta2- thymocytes. The clonotype originates from a girl less than two years old who had congenital heart surgery. CDR3 sequence (DNA): TGTGCCACCTGGGATAGGCAAGGTCATTATAAGAAACTCTTT. This translates into CATWDRQGHYKKLF.